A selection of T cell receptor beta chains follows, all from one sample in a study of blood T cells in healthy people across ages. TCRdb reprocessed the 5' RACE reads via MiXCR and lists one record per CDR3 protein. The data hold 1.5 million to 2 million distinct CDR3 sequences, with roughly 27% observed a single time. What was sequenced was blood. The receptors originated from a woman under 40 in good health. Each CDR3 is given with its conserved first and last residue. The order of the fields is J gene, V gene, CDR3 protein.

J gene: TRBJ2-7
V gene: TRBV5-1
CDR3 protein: CASSLVSRGREQYF

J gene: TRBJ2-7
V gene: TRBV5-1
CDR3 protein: CASSLDSGGPYEQYF

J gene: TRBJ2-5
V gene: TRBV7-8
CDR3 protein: CASSRIGLRETQYF

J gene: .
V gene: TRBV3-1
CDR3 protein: CASSQGSRDRAEQYF

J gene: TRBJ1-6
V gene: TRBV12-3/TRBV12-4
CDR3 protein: CASSGTGEASPLHF

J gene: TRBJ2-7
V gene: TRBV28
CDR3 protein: CASRPNRGGAYEQYF

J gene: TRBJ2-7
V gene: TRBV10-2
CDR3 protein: CASSESTPSGTPYEQYF

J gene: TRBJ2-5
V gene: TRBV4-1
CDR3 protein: CASSPEFVRSETQYF

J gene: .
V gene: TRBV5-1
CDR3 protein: CVSSLDLGTQYF

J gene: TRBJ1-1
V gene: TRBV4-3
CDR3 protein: CASSQDRVGWRAMNTEAFF

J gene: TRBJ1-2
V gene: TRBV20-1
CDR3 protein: CSARDRVGVNYGYTF

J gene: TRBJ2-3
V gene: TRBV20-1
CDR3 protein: CSATKTSGDTDTQYF

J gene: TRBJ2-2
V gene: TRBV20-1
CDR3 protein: CSASPTGRSSGELFF

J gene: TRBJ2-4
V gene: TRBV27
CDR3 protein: CASISFEGGKNIQYF

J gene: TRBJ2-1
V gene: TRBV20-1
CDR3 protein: CSARPLAGLYNEQFF

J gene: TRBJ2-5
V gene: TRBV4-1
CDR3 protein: CASSPERTSGGGTQYF

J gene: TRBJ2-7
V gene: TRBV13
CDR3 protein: CASADGSSYEQYF

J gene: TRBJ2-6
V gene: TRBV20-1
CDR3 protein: CSAKPGQGVFWANVLTF

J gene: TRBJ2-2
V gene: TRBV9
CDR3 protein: CVSSVGVSGVNTGELFF

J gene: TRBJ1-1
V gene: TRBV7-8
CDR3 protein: CASSLTRGNMNTEAFF

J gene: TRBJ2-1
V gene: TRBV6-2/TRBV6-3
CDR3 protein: CASSYASGRNNEQFF

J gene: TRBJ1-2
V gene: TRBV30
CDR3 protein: CASGTVPSGYTF